This TCR beta chain was sequenced for a study of cytomegalovirus exposure and HLA in healthy donors. For the study at large: Around 85 million unique TCR sequences came from HLA-typed donors in an early release.

Note on this clone: Its specificity is unknown. This CDR3 is also generated by other DNA sequences in the sample.

The CDR3 has 14 amino acids. V was trimmed by 2 bases and J by 4 bases, leaving 9 bases between them. Looked up from germline, CDR1 is MNHEY and CDR2 is SMNVEV (reference sequence). Study findings and constraints: Clonal expansion was found to be greater in HLA-associated TCR beta chains than in equally common others in a later analysis. TCR beta V- and J-gene trimming, according to a later analysis, was linked to a missense DCLRE1C variant.

Both 60 Vbeta primers and 13 Jbeta primers went into the PCR. Authors' methods: In a later analysis, the count reached 80 million or so unique TCR beta chains, with around 11 million shared. Clones were sequenced by immunoSEQ multiplex PCR, and TCRdb holds only the in-frame ones, with some missing. The DNA was the basis for D and trimming; V, J and clone size are from that table. The sample includes about 210,000 clones, roughly 82% of them seen just once. The sequence derives from a man in his forties or fifties in good health and CMV-seropositive. V and J are TRBV27 and TRBJ1-3, with TRBD1 as a possible D gene (6 bases). Material for sequencing was PBMCs. CDR3 sequence (DNA): TGTGCCAGCAGTTTAAGGGGGTCGGGAAACACCATATATTTT. The encoded protein is CASSLRGSGNTIYF.